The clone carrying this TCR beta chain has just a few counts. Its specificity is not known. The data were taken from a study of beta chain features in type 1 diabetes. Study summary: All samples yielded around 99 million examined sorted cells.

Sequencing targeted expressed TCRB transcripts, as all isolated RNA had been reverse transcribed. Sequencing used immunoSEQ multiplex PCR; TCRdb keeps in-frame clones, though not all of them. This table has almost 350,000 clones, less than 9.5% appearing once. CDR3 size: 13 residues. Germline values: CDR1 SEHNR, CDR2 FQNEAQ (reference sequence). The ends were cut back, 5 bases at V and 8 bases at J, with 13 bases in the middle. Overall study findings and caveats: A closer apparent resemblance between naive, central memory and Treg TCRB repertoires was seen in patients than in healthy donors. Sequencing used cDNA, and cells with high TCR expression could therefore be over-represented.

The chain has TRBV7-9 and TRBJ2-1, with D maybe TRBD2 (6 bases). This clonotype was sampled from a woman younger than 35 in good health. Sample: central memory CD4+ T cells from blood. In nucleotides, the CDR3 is TGTGCCAGCAGCCCGACTAGAGGCGATGAGCAGTTCTTC. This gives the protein CASSPTRGDEQFF.